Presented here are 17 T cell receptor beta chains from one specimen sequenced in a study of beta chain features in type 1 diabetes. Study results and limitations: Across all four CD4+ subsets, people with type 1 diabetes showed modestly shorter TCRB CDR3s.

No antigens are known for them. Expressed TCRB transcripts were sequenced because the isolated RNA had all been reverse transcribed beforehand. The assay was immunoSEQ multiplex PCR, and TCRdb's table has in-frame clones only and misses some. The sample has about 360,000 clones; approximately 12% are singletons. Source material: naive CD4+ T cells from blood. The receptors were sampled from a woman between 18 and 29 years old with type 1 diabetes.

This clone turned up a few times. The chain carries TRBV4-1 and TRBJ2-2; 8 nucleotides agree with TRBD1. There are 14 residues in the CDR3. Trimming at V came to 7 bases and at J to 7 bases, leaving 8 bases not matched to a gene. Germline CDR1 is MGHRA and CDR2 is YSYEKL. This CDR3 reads CASTPRQGRGELFF. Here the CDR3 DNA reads TGCGCCAGCACGCCCAGACAGGGGCGCGGGGAGCTGTTTTTT.

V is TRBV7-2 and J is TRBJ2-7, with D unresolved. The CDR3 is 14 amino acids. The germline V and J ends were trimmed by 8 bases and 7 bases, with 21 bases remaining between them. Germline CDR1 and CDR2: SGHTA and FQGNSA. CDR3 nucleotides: TGTGCCAGCGTTACCAGGCAGGCCCCTGGAGAGCAGTACTTC. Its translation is CASVTRQAPGEQYF.

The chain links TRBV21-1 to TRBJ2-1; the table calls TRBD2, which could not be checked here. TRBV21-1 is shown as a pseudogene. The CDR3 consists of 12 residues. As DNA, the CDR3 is TGTGCCAGCAGGAGAGACTACAATGAGCAGTTCTTC. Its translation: CASRRDYNEQFF.

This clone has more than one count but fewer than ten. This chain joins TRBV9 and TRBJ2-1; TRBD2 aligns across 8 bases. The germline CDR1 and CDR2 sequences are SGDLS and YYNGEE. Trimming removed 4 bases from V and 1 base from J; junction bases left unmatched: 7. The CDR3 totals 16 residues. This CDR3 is CASSTTSGSSYNEQFF. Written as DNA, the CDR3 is TGTGCCAGCAGCACCACTAGCGGATCATCCTACAATGAGCAGTTCTTC.

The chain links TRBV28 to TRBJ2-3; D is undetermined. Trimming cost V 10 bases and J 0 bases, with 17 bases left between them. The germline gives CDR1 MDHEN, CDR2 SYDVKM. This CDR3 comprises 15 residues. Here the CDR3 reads CATRWSSSSTDTQYF. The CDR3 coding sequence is TGTGCCACCCGGTGGAGTAGCAGTAGCACAGATACGCAGTATTTT.

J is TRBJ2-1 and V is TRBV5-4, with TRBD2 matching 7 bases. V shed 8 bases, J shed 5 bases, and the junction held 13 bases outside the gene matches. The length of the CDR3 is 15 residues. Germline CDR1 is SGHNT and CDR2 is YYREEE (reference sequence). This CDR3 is CASSPGTTRDNEQFF. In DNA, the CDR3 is TGTGCCAGTTCACCCGGGACTACCCGAGACAATGAGCAGTTCTTC.

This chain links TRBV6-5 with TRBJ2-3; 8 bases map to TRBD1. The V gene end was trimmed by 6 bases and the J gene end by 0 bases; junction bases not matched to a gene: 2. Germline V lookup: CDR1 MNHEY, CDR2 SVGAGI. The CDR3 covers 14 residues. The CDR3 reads CASSDRGSTDTQYF. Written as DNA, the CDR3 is TGTGCCAGCAGCGACAGGGGAAGCACAGATACGCAGTATTTT.

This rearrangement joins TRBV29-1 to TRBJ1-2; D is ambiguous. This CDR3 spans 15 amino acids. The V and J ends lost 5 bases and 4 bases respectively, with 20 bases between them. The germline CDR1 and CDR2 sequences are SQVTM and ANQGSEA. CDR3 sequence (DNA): TGCAGCGTTTCCGCGGATTTGGACGGACTCTATGGCTACACCTTC. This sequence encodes CSVSADLDGLYGYTF.

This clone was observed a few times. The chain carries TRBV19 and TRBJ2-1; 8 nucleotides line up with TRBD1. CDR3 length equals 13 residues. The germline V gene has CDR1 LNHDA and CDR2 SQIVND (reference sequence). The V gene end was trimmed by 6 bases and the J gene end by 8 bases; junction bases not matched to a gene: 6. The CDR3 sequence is CASRMSGGYEQFF. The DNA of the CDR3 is TGTGCCAGTAGGATGTCAGGGGGCTATGAGCAGTTCTTC. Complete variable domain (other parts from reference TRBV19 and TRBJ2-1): DGGITQSPKYLFRKEGQNVTLSCEQNLNHDAMYWYRQDPGQGLRLIYYSQIVNDFQKGDIAEGYSVSREKKESFPLTVTSAQKNPTAFYLCASRMSGGYEQFFGPGTRLTVL.

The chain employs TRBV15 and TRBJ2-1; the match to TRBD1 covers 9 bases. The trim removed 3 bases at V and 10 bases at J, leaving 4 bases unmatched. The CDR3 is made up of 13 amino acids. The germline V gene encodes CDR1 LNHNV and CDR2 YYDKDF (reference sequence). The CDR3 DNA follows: TGTGCCACCAGCAGCGGGACAGGGTTGGAGCAGTTCTTC. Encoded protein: CATSSGTGLEQFF. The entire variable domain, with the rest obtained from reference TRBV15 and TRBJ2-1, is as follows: DAMVIQNPRYQVTQFGKPVTLSCSQTLNHNVMYWYQQKSSQAPKLLFHYYDKDFNNEADTPDNFQSRRPNTSFCFLDIRSPGLGDTAMYLCATSSGTGLEQFFGPGTRLTVL.

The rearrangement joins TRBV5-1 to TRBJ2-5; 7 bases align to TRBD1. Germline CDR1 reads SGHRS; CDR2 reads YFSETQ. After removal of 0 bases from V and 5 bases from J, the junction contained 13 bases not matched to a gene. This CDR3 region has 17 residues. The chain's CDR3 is CASSLGGTAHQRETQYF. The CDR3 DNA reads TGCGCCAGCAGCTTGGGTGGGACAGCTCATCAGAGGGAGACCCAGTACTTC. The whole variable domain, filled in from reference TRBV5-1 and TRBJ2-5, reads KAGVTQTPRYLIKTRGQQVTLSCSPISGHRSVSWYQQTPGQGLQFLFEYFSETQRNKGNFPGRFSGRQFSNSRSEMNVSTLELGDSALYLCASSLGGTAHQRETQYFGPGTRLLVL.

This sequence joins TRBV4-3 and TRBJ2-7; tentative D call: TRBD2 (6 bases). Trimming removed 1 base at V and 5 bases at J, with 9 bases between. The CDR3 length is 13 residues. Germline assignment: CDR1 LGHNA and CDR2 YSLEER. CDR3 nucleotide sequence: TGCGCCAGCAGCCAAGTCCCGGGGGACGAGCAGTACTTC. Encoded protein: CASSQVPGDEQYF.

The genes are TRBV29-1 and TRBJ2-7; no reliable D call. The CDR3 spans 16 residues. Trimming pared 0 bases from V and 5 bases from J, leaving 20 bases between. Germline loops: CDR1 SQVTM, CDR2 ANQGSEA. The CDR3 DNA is TGCAGCGTTGAAGATCCGCGGTGTCTAGAGAAGGACGAGCAGTACTTC. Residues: CSVEDPRCLEKDEQYF.

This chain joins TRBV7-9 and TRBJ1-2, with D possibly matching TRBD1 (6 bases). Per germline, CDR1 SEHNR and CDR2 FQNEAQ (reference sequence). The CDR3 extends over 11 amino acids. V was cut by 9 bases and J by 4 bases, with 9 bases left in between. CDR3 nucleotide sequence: TGTGCCAGTACAGGGTTCTATGGCTACACCTTC. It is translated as CASTGFYGYTF.

Here the CDR3 reads CASSYRSWGRDNEQFF. In DNA, the CDR3 is TGTGCCAGCAGTTATCGGTCCTGGGGCAGGGACAATGAGCAGTTCTTC. The rearrangement links TRBV6-5 to TRBJ2-1, with a tentative D call TRBD1 (5 bases). There are 16 residues in the CDR3. Germline CDR1 MNHEY, CDR2 SVGAGI. The V gene lost 3 bases and the J gene lost 5 bases, with 17 bases spanning the gap.

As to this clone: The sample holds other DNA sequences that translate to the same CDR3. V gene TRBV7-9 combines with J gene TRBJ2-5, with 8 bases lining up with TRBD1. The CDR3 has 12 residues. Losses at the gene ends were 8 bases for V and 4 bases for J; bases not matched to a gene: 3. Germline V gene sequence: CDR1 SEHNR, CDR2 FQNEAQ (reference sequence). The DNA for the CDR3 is TGTGCCAGCGGACAGGGTGGAGAGACCCAGTACTTC. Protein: CASGQGGETQYF.

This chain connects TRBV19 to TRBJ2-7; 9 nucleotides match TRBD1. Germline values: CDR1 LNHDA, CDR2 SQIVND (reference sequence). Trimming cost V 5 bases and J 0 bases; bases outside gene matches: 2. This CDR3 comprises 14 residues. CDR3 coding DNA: TGTGCCAGTAGTCACAGGGGGCCCTCCTACGAGCAGTACTTC. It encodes CASSHRGPSYEQYF.